The 16 T cell receptor beta chains below were found in one sample sequenced in a study of vaccination and CD4 T cells after COVID-19. Treatment here: approximately 10-day PBMC culture with coronavirus spike peptide pools or control peptides (ViraFEST assay). Their target antigens are unknown. Cultured CD4+ T cell DNA underwent sequencing with the Oncomine TCR Beta short-read assay. TCRdb processed the PCR reads anew with MiXCR; each CDR3 protein has one entry. The repertoire consists of roughly 20,000 distinct CDR3 sequences, with roughly half occurring once and the leading ten covering over 7%. Sequenced: CD4+ T cells from blood, cultured in vitro. The receptors derive from a human donor who had recovered from COVID-19.

This clonotype occurred a few times. The CDR3 is CASSPSLMGSDTEAFF. In DNA form, the CDR3 reads TGTGCCAGCAGTCCCTCCCTTATGGGGAGCGACACTGAAGCTTTCTTT. The chain carries TRBV28 and TRBJ1-1; D uncertain. V dropped 5 bases and J dropped 3 bases, with 19 bases sitting between them. This CDR3 has 16 residues. Germline lookup yields CDR1 MDHEN and CDR2 SYDVKM.

This clonotype was seen once. The V gene is TRBV7-9, the J gene TRBJ1-1, with TRBD1 matching 7 bases. Trimming took 3 bases from V and 2 from J; bases not matched to a gene: 3. This CDR3 is 14 amino acids long. The germline CDR1 and CDR2 sequences are SEHNR and FQNEAQ (reference sequence). The CDR3 nucleotides are TGTGCCAGCAGCTTCGGGACAGCAAACACTGAAGCTTTCTTT. Residues: CASSFGTANTEAFF.

The V and J genes are TRBV11-3 and TRBJ1-2; no reliable D call. The ends were cut back, 5 bases at V and 2 bases at J, with 9 bases in the middle. Germline CDR1 reads SGHNT; CDR2 reads YENEEA. This CDR3 has 13 amino acids. The CDR3: CASSDSPNYGYTF. CDR3 nucleotide sequence: TGTGCCAGCAGCGATTCCCCCAACTATGGCTACACCTTC.

The chain employs TRBV6-2 or TRBV6-3 and TRBJ2-2, with 7 bases fitting TRBD1. The CDR3 spans 14 residues. V lost 7 bases, J lost 6 bases, and 8 bases stayed unmatched. CDR1 and CDR2 from the germline V gene are MNHEY and SVGEGT. For the CDR3, the DNA is TGTGCCAGCACTATGGACAGGCGGCCCGGGGAGCTGTTTTTT. This gives the protein CASTMDRRPGELFF.

The chain is built from TRBV6-1 and TRBJ1-5; D remains unclear. Germline values: CDR1 MNHNS, CDR2 SASEGT. The CDR3 is 12 residues long. With 3 bases removed from V and 4 bases from J, the gap between germline ends came to 4 bases. CDR3 region: CASSDPNQPQHF. Written as DNA, the CDR3 is TGTGCCAGCAGTGACCCAAATCAGCCCCAGCATTTT.

The chain joins TRBV7-9 to TRBJ1-5, with D unclear. The V gene's germline CDR1 is SEHNR and CDR2 FQNEAQ (reference sequence). V was trimmed by 5 bases and J by 2 bases, leaving 10 bases between them. This CDR3 is 14 amino acids long. The CDR3 region is CASSVGSGNQPQHF. The CDR3 bases are TGTGCCAGCAGCGTCGGGTCCGGCAATCAGCCCCAGCATTTT.

The CDR3 DNA follows: TGTGCCAGTCGGCCGCAAGGGGACACTGAAGCTTTCTTT. It codes for CASRPQGDTEAFF. This chain connects TRBV19 to TRBJ1-1; perhaps TRBD1 as D (5 bases). CDR3 length equals 13 residues. Germline V gene lookup returns CDR1 LNHDA and CDR2 SQIVND (reference sequence). Trimming stripped 8 bases from V and 3 bases from J, with 13 bases between.

The gene calls are TRBV24-1 and TRBJ1-5; TRBD1 might be the D (5 bases). V shed 4 bases and J shed 3 bases, with 15 bases lying between them. The CDR3 runs to 16 residues. Germline values: CDR1 KGHDR, CDR2 SFDVKD. The CDR3 loop reads CATSEPGATDNQPQHF. The CDR3 nucleotides are TGTGCCACCAGTGAACCAGGAGCGACAGACAATCAGCCCCAGCATTTT.

The chain uses TRBV2 and TRBJ1-2; 10 bases match TRBD1. The V segment lost 7 bases and the J segment 4 bases; nucleotides outside the gene matches: 6. Per germline, CDR1 SNHLY and CDR2 FYNNEI. The CDR3 has 14 amino acids. The CDR3 protein is CASTRTGGFYGYTF. CDR3 DNA: TGTGCCAGCACTCGGACAGGGGGTTTCTATGGCTACACCTTC.

The rearrangement joins TRBV19 to TRBJ1-2; the D is unclear. Trimming pared 5 bases from V and 8 bases from J, leaving 9 bases between. CDR3 length: 11 residues. Germline V CDR1 and CDR2: LNHDA, SQIVND (reference sequence). The CDR3 region has the DNA TGTGCCAGTAGTTTCCAGACAGGCTACACCTTC. It encodes CASSFQTGYTF.

This clonotype was seen a handful of times. The rearrangement links TRBV10-3 to TRBJ1-1; TRBD1 might be the D (5 bases). The CDR3 is 11 amino acids. Germline CDR1 is ENHRY and CDR2 is SYGVKD. The V end was cut by 4 bases, the J end by 10 bases, with 10 bases between. The CDR3 spells CAISGGGTAFF. CDR3 coding DNA: TGTGCCATCAGTGGTGGGGGTACAGCTTTCTTT.

This clonotype was observed a few times. This chain links TRBV7-9 with TRBJ1-1; 8 positions agree with TRBD1. CDR3 length: 16 residues. The trim removed 1 base at V and 0 bases at J, leaving 4 bases unmatched. Germline V lookup: CDR1 SEHNR, CDR2 FQNEAQ (reference sequence). The CDR3 sequence is CASSLGTTGVNTEAFF. In nucleotides, the CDR3 is TGTGCCAGCAGCTTAGGGACGACAGGGGTGAACACTGAAGCTTTCTTT.

The chain uses TRBV20-1 and TRBJ2-5; D remains ambiguous. The CDR3 is 14 residues long. CDR1 and CDR2 (germline): DFQATT, SNEGSKA (reference sequence). V dropped 1 base and J dropped 1 base, with 10 bases sitting between them. The CDR3 DNA reads TGCAGTGCTAGAGCGCCAGGACCCCAAGAGACCCAGTACTTC. This translates into CSARAPGPQETQYF.

The chain has TRBV27 and TRBJ2-7, with 10 bases aligning to TRBD1. This CDR3 has 14 amino acids. Germline V gene data show CDR1 as MNHEY and CDR2 as SMNVEV (reference sequence). Trimming removed 5 bases from V and 5 bases from J; junction bases left unmatched: 6. The CDR3 DNA reads as TGTGCCAGCAGTCGTTCGGGGACAGGGGACGAGCAGTACTTC. It encodes CASSRSGTGDEQYF.

This clonotype has more than one count but fewer than ten. CDR3: CASSPRLNTGELFF. CDR3 DNA: TGTGCCAGCAGCCCCCGCCTCAACACCGGGGAGCTGTTTTTT. The gene calls are TRBV6-2 or TRBV6-3 and TRBJ2-2; D uncertain. Trimming took off 6 bases at V and 2 bases at J, with 10 bases between the two ends. Germline V lookup: CDR1 MNHEY, CDR2 SVGEGT. This CDR3 contains 14 residues.

The chain links TRBV6-1 to TRBJ2-7, with D perhaps assigned TRBD1 or TRBD2 (5 bases each). The ends were cut back, 6 bases at V and 2 bases at J, with 20 bases in the middle. CDR1 is MNHNS, CDR2 SASEGT, per germline. The CDR3 sequence is 16 residues long. The DNA of the CDR3 is TGTGCCAGCAGCGATACCGGGACGCAAGTCCCCTACGAGCAGTACTTC. The encoded protein is CASSDTGTQVPYEQYF.